This T cell receptor beta chain was identified in a study of early T cells in non-severe SARS-CoV-2 infection. The overall study: Alpha and beta chains were unpaired, from unsorted whole-blood bulk RNA.

This clonotype came up many times. Germline V gene sequence: CDR1 SGHRS, CDR2 YFSETQ. V lost 1 base and J lost 5, with 10 bases in between. CDR3 length: 14 residues. The protocol attached unique molecular identifiers to individual cDNA molecules. MiXCR, run by TCRdb on the 5' RACE reads, gives a single entry per CDR3 protein. The table has tens of thousands of distinct CDR3 sequences, 5.4% seen once. The origin of this receptor is an adult who was a healthcare worker with PCR-confirmed SARS-CoV-2 infection or an uninfected control (not recorded which). The material sequenced was whole blood, taken at baseline. V is TRBV5-1 and J is TRBJ2-1; D remains unclear. CDR3 loop: CASSLLSQHNEQFF. The CDR3 bases are TGCGCCAGCAGCTTGCTATCCCAGCACAATGAGCAGTTCTTC.